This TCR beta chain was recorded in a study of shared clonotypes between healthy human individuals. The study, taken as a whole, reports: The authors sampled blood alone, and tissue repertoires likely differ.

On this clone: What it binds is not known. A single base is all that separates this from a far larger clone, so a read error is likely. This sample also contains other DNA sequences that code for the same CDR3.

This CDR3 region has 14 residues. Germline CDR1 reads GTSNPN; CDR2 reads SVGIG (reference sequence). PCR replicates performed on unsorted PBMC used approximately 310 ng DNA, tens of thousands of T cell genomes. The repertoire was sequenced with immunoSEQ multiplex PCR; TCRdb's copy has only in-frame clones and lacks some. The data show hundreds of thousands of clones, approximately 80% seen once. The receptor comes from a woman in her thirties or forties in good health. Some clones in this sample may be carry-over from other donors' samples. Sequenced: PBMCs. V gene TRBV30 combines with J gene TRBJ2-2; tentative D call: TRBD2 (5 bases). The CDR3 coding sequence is TGTGCCTGGAGTGTACAACAGAACACCGGGGAGCTGTTCTTT. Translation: CAWSVQQNTGELFF.